These 16 T cell receptor beta chains came from one sample sequenced in a study of T cells in Graves' hyperthyroidism and ophthalmopathy. It was RNA transcripts that yielded the amplified TCR beta CDR3 regions. Using the HTBI primer set, a first-round RT-PCR was run on the TCR CDR3. Each CDR3 protein is one row after TCRdb ran MiXCR on the multiplex PCR reads. The table lists 380,000 or so distinct CDR3 sequences, over 11% of them singletons. Sample: blood. Receptor source: a woman aged 25 to 45 with Graves' hyperthyroidism.

This clonotype was observed at least ten times. The chain combines TRBV30 with TRBJ1-1, with 7 bases fitting TRBD1. The V gene's germline CDR1 is GTSNPN and CDR2 SVGIG (reference sequence). J was trimmed by 10 bases and V by 4 bases; bases with no gene match: 9. The length of the CDR3 is 12 residues. The CDR3 protein is CAWTAFAGGAFF. The CDR3 DNA sequence: TGTGCCTGGACTGCATTCGCAGGGGGAGCTTTCTTT.

This clonotype was detected ten times or more. The chain employs TRBV7-2 and TRBJ1-2; D ambiguous. CDR1 SGHTA and CDR2 FQGNSA come from the germline V gene. V lost 2 bases and J lost 4, with 11 bases in between. The CDR3 covers 14 residues. In DNA form, the CDR3 reads TGTGCCAGCAGCTTAAGCCCGGGGAGCTATGGCTACACCTTC. Protein product: CASSLSPGSYGYTF. The complete variable domain, with remaining parts taken from reference TRBV7-2 and TRBJ1-2, reads GAGVSQSPSNKVTEKGKDVELRCDPISGHTALYWYRQSLGQGLEFLIYFQGNSAPDKSGLPSDRFSAERTGGSVSTLTIQRTQQEDSAVYLCASSLSPGSYGYTFGSGTRLTVV.

This clonotype was recorded at least ten times. The V gene is TRBV27, the J gene TRBJ2-7, with 12 bases identical to TRBD2. CDR1 is MNHEY and CDR2 is SMNVEV in the germline V gene (reference sequence). This CDR3 spans 16 amino acids. The V segment lost 0 bases and the J segment 4 bases; nucleotides outside the gene matches: 4. The CDR3 DNA reads TGTGCCAGCAGTTTATCGAGAGGACTAGCGGGGTACGAGCAGTACTTC. Amino acids: CASSLSRGLAGYEQYF.

This clonotype has a count of ten or more. The chain recombines TRBV5-1 with TRBJ2-7; D is unclear. Trimming stripped 5 bases from V and 2 bases from J, with 11 bases between. In germline, CDR1 is SGHRS, CDR2 YFSETQ. The CDR3 runs to 13 residues. CDR3 DNA: TGCGCCAGCAGTCGGAGCGACACCTACGAGCAGTACTTC. Protein: CASSRSDTYEQYF.

This clonotype occurred many times. This sequence joins TRBV5-1 and TRBJ2-7, with 10 bases matching TRBD2. The ends lost 4 bases at V and 4 bases at J; junction bases unmatched: 8. Germline V CDR1 and CDR2: SGHRS, YFSETQ. This CDR3 contains 15 residues. This CDR3 is CASSNPSGSVYEQYF. CDR3 bases: TGCGCCAGCAGCAACCCTAGCGGGAGTGTTTACGAGCAGTACTTC.

This chain connects TRBV11-2 to TRBJ2-5; tentatively, D is TRBD1 (6 bases). V lost 3 bases to trimming and J lost 0 bases, with 20 bases between them. Per the germline V gene, CDR1 is SGHAT and CDR2 is FQNNGV. This CDR3 is 18 amino acids long. DNA of the CDR3: TGTGCCAGCAGCTTTCAGACAGGATGGGCCTCGTACCAAGAGACCCAGTACTTC. Amino acid sequence: CASSFQTGWASYQETQYF.

A few counts support this clonotype. The chain carries TRBV20-1 and TRBJ2-6; no firm D call. Germline V CDR1 and CDR2: DFQATT, SNEGSKA (reference sequence). Trimming took 0 bases from V and 10 from J, leaving 22 bases between them. This CDR3 is built from 17 residues. CDR3 DNA: TGCAGTGCTAGAGACCAGAATAGTATCACACTGGCGAACGTCCTGACTTTC. Protein: CSARDQNSITLANVLTF.

This clonotype was found a few times. The chain combines TRBV18 with TRBJ2-7, with TRBD2 as a possible D gene (6 bases). Between the trimmed V and J ends, which lost 0 bases and 4 bases, there was a span of 19 bases. Germline V CDR1 and CDR2: KGHSH, LQKENI. This CDR3 has 17 amino acids. The DNA for the CDR3 is TGTGCCAGCTCACCACCGGGAGGCCGTACCAAGCCTTACGAGCAGTACTTC. Its protein product is CASSPPGGRTKPYEQYF.

In its sample, this clonotype was seen many times. The genes are TRBV28 and TRBJ2-3, with 14 nucleotides matching TRBD2. CDR1 is MDHEN, CDR2 SYDVKM, per germline. The CDR3 is 16 residues long. The junction had 2 bases not matched to a gene; V was cut back by 5 bases and J by 1 base. CDR3 residues: CASSGTSGSRTDTQYF. The DNA for the CDR3 is TGTGCCAGCAGTGGGACTAGCGGGAGTCGCACAGATACGCAGTATTTT.

This clonotype was detected only a few times. The CDR3 region has the DNA TGCAGCGTCGGGCGGGCGGGGGGAGCTTTCTTT. Its translation is CSVGRAGGAFF. The V and J genes are TRBV29-1 and TRBJ1-1; perhaps TRBD1 as D (5 bases). Germline CDR1 is SQVTM and CDR2 is ANQGSEA. This CDR3 region has 11 residues. Trimming pared 6 bases from V and 10 bases from J, leaving 15 bases between.

The chain employs TRBV29-1 and TRBJ2-5, with 7 bases fitting TRBD2. The germline V gene encodes CDR1 SQVTM and CDR2 ANQGSEA. CDR3 size: 14 residues. Trimming took 6 bases from V and 5 from J; bases not matched to a gene: 12. The CDR3 protein is CSVDLAAHGETQYF. CDR3 bases: TGCAGCGTGGATCTAGCGGCTCATGGGGAGACCCAGTACTTC.

This clonotype has a count of ten or more. The chain is built from TRBV28 and TRBJ2-1; TRBD2 matches at 14 bases. Germline values: CDR1 MDHEN, CDR2 SYDVKM. The CDR3 has 18 amino acids. Trimming cost V 6 bases and J 1 base; bases outside gene matches: 8. The CDR3 DNA reads as TGTGCCAGCAGCGATTGGACTAGCGGGAGGAGGTCCTACAATGAGCAGTTCTTC. Translation gives CASSDWTSGRRSYNEQFF. Looking up the rest from reference TRBV28 and TRBJ2-1 gives the full variable domain: DVKVTQSSRYLVKRTGEKVFLECVQDMDHENMFWYRQDPGLGLRLIYFSYDVKMKEKGDIPEGYSVSREKKERFSLILESASTNQTSMYLCASSDWTSGRRSYNEQFFGPGTRLTVL.

In its sample, this clonotype was seen many times. This rearrangement joins TRBV12-3 or TRBV12-4 to TRBJ2-3, with 10 bases identical to TRBD2. The V and J ends lost 4 bases and 4 bases, in that order; junction bases with no gene match: 14. The CDR3 has 18 residues. The CDR3 bases are TGTGCCAGCAGTTCCCCCATCGGCCAGCGGGAGGGGGCAGATACGCAGTATTTT. Amino acids: CASSSPIGQREGADTQYF.

V gene TRBV3-1 combines with J gene TRBJ2-2, with 11 bases identical to TRBD2. The length of the CDR3 is 16 residues. CDR1 and CDR2 from the germline V gene are LGHDT and YNNKEL (reference sequence). Unmatched junction bases numbered 5, after V lost 5 bases and J lost 3 bases. As DNA, the CDR3 is TGTGCCAGCAGCTCAACTAGCGGGAGTTACACCGGGGAGCTGTTTTTT. Residues: CASSSTSGSYTGELFF.

This clonotype was observed many times. DNA for the CDR3: TGTGCCAGCAGCCTTAGTGAGTCTGGTACGCAGTATTTT. Protein sequence: CASSLSESGTQYF. V is TRBV11-2 and J is TRBJ2-3; no reliable D call. The V end lost 5 bases, the J end lost 8 bases, and 14 bases lay between the germline ends. This CDR3 contains 13 residues. Germline lookup yields CDR1 SGHAT and CDR2 FQNNGV. Looking up the rest from reference TRBV11-2 and TRBJ2-3 gives the full variable domain: EAGVAQSPRYKIIEKRQSVAFWCNPISGHATLYWYQQILGQGPKLLIQFQNNGVVDDSQLPKDRFSAERLKGVDSTLKIQPAKLEDSAVYLCASSLSESGTQYFGPGTRLTVL.

This clonotype showed up just a few times. The genes are TRBV7-9 and TRBJ2-7; D is uncertain. Germline assignment: CDR1 SEHNR and CDR2 FQNEAQ (reference sequence). The germline V and J ends were trimmed by 4 bases and 2 bases, with 12 bases remaining between them. This CDR3 region has 14 residues. The DNA for the CDR3 is TGTGCCAGCAGCTCCCCCACGGACCCCTACGAGCAGTACTTC. This gives the protein CASSSPTDPYEQYF.